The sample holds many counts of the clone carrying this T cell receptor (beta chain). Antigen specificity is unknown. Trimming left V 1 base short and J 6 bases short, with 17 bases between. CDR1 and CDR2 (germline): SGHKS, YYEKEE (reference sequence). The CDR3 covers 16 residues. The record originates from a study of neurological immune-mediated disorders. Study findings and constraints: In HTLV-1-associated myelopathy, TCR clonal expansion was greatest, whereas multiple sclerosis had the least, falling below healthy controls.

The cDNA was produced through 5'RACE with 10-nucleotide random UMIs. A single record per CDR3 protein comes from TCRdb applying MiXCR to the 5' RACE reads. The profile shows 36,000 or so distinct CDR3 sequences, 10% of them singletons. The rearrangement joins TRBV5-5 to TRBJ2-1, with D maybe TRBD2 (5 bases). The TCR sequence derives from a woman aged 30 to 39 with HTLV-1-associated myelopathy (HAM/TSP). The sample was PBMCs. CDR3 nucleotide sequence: TGTGCCAGCAGCTTGATCAACCATAAGGGAGTCAATGAGCAGTTCTTC. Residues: CASSLINHKGVNEQFF.